This passage covers 10 T cell receptor beta chains from one sample sequenced in a study of T cell repertoires in cytomegalovirus infection. TCRdb processed the reads anew with MiXCR; each CDR3 protein has one entry. Of about 890,000 distinct CDR3 sequences in the sample, roughly 30% were seen once. Which antigens these TCRs recognize remains unknown. Sequenced material: cultured CD8+ T cells from PBMCs, taken from culture after CMV antigen stimulation. These receptors came from a human donor in good health (CMV status not recorded). Some clones in this sample may be carry-over from other donors' samples.

This clonotype has only a few counts. The chain combines TRBV12-3 or TRBV12-4 with TRBJ1-5, with D hard to call. The V and J ends lost 7 bases and 9 bases respectively, with 13 bases between them. CDR3 length equals 12 residues. The CDR3 DNA is TGTGCCAGCACCGCAGGCAAGGGGCCCCAGCATTTT. Its translation is CASTAGKGPQHF.

The chain links TRBV27 to TRBJ1-5; D is possibly TRBD1 (6 bases). Germline V CDR1 and CDR2: MNHEY, SMNVEV (reference sequence). There are 14 residues in the CDR3. V lost 0 bases to trimming and J lost 6 bases, with 9 bases between them. The CDR3 here is CASSLSGGRQPQHF. CDR3 in DNA: TGTGCCAGCAGTTTATCAGGGGGGCGTCAGCCCCAGCATTTT.

The sample holds a few counts of this clonotype. The chain recombines TRBV27 with TRBJ2-1, with TRBD2 identical over 8 bases. J was trimmed by 8 bases and V by 8 bases; bases with no gene match: 8. This CDR3 region has 13 residues. Germline V gives CDR1 MNHEY, CDR2 SMNVEV (reference sequence). The CDR3 is CASALGGAYEQFF. The DNA for the CDR3 is TGTGCCAGCGCCCTCGGGGGGGCTTATGAGCAGTTCTTC.

J is TRBJ1-2 and V is TRBV12-3 or TRBV12-4, with 7 bases aligning to TRBD1. The ends lost 7 bases at V and 8 bases at J; junction bases unmatched: 4. The CDR3 is 11 residues long. The CDR3 protein is CASTTGAGYTF. Here the CDR3 DNA reads TGTGCCAGCACCACAGGGGCCGGCTACACCTTC.

This chain links TRBV7-8 with TRBJ2-1, with 10 bases lining up with TRBD2. The CDR3 runs to 17 residues. J lost 5 bases, V lost 2 bases, and 9 bases had no gene match. Germline V lookup: CDR1 SGHVS, CDR2 FQNEAQ. This chain's CDR3 is CASSLILVAGGHNEQFF. The CDR3 DNA is TGTGCCAGCAGCTTAATACTAGTAGCGGGGGGACACAATGAGCAGTTCTTC.

About this clonotype itself: A read error may account for a junction end that differs from germline. The V call is TRBV7-7, the J call TRBJ2-2, with a tentative D call TRBD1 (6 bases). The CDR3 has 14 amino acids. Germline CDR1 and CDR2: SSHAT and FNYEAQ (reference sequence). This CDR3 is CASSSSGEPGELFF. The CDR3 bases are TGTGCTAGCAGCTCCTCAGGGGAGCCCGGGGAGCTGTTTTTT.

This clonotype has more than one count but fewer than ten. Just one base apart from a much larger clone, this may be a read error. The chain joins TRBV7-9 to TRBJ1-1; D unresolved. The CDR3 contains 14 residues. Germline CDR1 and CDR2: SEHNR and FQNEAQ (reference sequence). V shed 2 bases and J shed 0 bases, with 7 bases lying between them. This chain's CDR3 is CASSLKAVNTEAFF. The CDR3 nucleotides are TGTGCCAGCAGCTTAAAGGCGGTGAACACTGAAGCTTTCTTT.

This clonotype was observed a few times. The chain couples TRBV2 to TRBJ2-1, with D perhaps TRBD1 (6 bases). This CDR3 is 15 amino acids long. Germline V lookup: CDR1 SNHLY, CDR2 FYNNEI. V was shortened by 1 base and J by 6 bases, with 13 bases between the two germline ends. The CDR3 DNA reads TGTGCCAGCAGTGAAGGGAGACAGGTCCGCAATGAGCAGTTCTTC. As protein: CASSEGRQVRNEQFF.

This rearrangement joins TRBV7-9 to TRBJ2-3; 13 bases align to TRBD2. The CDR3 extends over 17 amino acids. In germline, CDR1 is SEHNR, CDR2 FQNEAQ (reference sequence). With V trimmed by 5 bases and J by 2 bases, 7 bases remained unmatched. The CDR3 DNA reads as TGTGCCAGCAGCGGTACTAGCGGGGGGGCCCTCACAGATACGCAGTATTTT. It specifies CASSGTSGGALTDTQYF.

This clonotype has a count of ten or more. Here the CDR3 reads CASSLPPLGLAGDTQYF. In DNA, the CDR3 is TGTGCCAGCAGCCTGCCCCCGCTGGGACTAGCGGGAGATACGCAGTATTTT. This chain links TRBV7-2 with TRBJ2-3; 12 bases map to TRBD2. Germline V gene sequence: CDR1 SGHTA, CDR2 FQGNSA. The V gene end was trimmed by 5 bases and the J gene end by 5 bases; junction bases not matched to a gene: 11. CDR3 length equals 17 residues.